A selection of T cell receptor beta chains follows, all from one sample in a study of a mutant IDH1 vaccine in newly diagnosed glioma. The assay was immunoSEQ multiplex PCR, and TCRdb's table has in-frame clones only and misses some. The sample lists 95,000 to 100,000 clones, 85% to 90% occurring once. The sequencing used PBMCs, collected from a glioma patient treated with radiotherapy, temozolomide or both. Receptors originate from a woman in her forties or fifties with glioma. Each CDR3 is given with its conserved first and last residue. A D gene is named only where the DNA matches it firmly. Clone size is not always given. Where it is, it says once, few, many or a class for expanded clones.

clone_size d_call j_call v_call cdr3_nt cdr3_aa
once NA TRBJ2-1 TRBV29-1 TGCAGCGTATCGGGCGCATTCTTC CSVSGAFF
NA NA TRBJ2-1 TRBV27 TGTGCCAGCAGTTTTCACAGCCTTAGGGGCAATGAGCAGTTCTTC CASSFHSLRGNEQFF
NA TRBD2 TRBJ2-1 TRBV5-5 TGTGCCAGCAGCCCGGGACTAGCGGGTTACAATGAGCAGTTCTTC CASSPGLAGYNEQFF
NA NA TRBJ2-2 TRBV5-1 TGCGCCAGCAGCTTTGGGAATAGCGGGAACACCGGGGAGCTGTTTTTT CASSFGNSGNTGELFF
NA NA TRBJ1-2 TRBV30 TGTGCCTGGAACCACATCCTGAGAGGGCTCAACTATGGCTACACCTTC CAWNHILRGLNYGYTF
NA NA TRBJ1-5 TRBV11-2 TGTGCCAGCAGCTTAGGGGGGGGACAGCCCCAGCATTTT CASSLGGGQPQHF
NA NA TRBJ1-5 TRBV9 TGTGCCAGCAGCGTAGGGGGGGATAATCGGGTTCAGCCCCAGCATTTT CASSVGGDNRVQPQHF
NA TRBD2 TRBJ2-5 TRBV18 TGTGCCAGCCCACCCCTGCCAGCGGGAGGGCCATTGGAGACCCAGTACTTC CASPPLPAGGPLETQYF
NA TRBD1 TRBJ1-6 TRBV10-3 TGTGCCATCAAAGGACAGGGAAATTCACCCCTCCACTTT CAIKGQGNSPLHF
NA NA TRBJ1-2 TRBV11-2 TGTGCCAGCAGCTTTGCACAGGGTTTTAGTGATGGCTACACCTTC CASSFAQGFSDGYTF
NA NA TRBJ2-1 TRBV18 TGTGCCAGCTCTTCGGAGACGGGGGAGTTCTTC CASSSETGEFF
NA TRBD1 TRBJ1-1 TRBV7-3 TGTGCCAGCAGCTTCCTTGGACAGGGATGGTTCTTT CASSFLGQGWFF
NA NA TRBJ2-7 TRBV5-6 TGTGCCAGCACCTCGTGGGGGGCAGGGGGGAGTGAGCAGTACTTC CASTSWGAGGSEQYF
NA NA TRBJ1-4 TRBV11-2 TGTGCCAGCAGCTTAGATGTGGCACGCACTAATGAAAAACTGTTTTTT CASSLDVARTNEKLFF
few NA TRBJ1-5 TRBV30 TGTGCCTGGAGTCGGCAGGGAGGCAATCAGCCCCAGCATTTT CAWSRQGGNQPQHF
NA TRBD1 TRBJ2-7 TRBV10-1 TGCGCTAGCAGTGAGGGGACAGGAGGCCTGGAGCAGTACTTC CASSEGTGGLEQYF
NA TRBD1 TRBJ2-7 TRBV27 TGTGCCAGCAGTTTAAAGGTCTTGGGGACAGGCTCCTCCGAGCAGTACTTC CASSLKVLGTGSSEQYF
NA NA TRBJ2-7 TRBV5-4 TGTGCCAGCAGCTTAAATGACGGGTACGAGCAGTACTTC CASSLNDGYEQYF
NA NA TRBJ2-1 TRBV2 TGTGCCAGCAGTGGGGGGGCCCCCTACAATGAGCAGTTCTTC CASSGGAPYNEQFF
NA TRBD1 TRBJ1-2 TRBV30 TGTGCCTGGAGTGTATCCGGGACAGGCTCTCTCTATGGCTACACCTTC CAWSVSGTGSLYGYTF
NA NA TRBJ1-1 TRBV19 TGTGCCAGTAGTTATCAGACTGAAGCTTTCTTT CASSYQTEAFF
NA TRBD2 TRBJ2-5 TRBV7-8 TGTGCCAGCAGCCTCGGGACTAGCGGGGCAAAGGGAGAGACCCAGTACTTC CASSLGTSGAKGETQYF
once NA TRBJ1-6 TRBV18 TGTGCCAGCTCACCTTCCGGGGGCGGTGATTCACCCCTCCACTTT CASSPSGGGDSPLHF
NA TRBD1 TRBJ2-7 TRBV14 TGTGCCAGCAGCCACGACAGGGCGAGCTCCTACGAGCAGTACTTC CASSHDRASSYEQYF
NA TRBD1 TRBJ1-1 TRBV6-5 TGTGCCAGCAGAAATCCGACAGGGCTGAACACTGAAGCTTTCTTT CASRNPTGLNTEAFF
NA NA TRBJ1-4 TRBV11-2 TGTGCCAGCAGTTTATTTGTAGGGGTGCCTAATGAAAAACTGTTTTTT CASSLFVGVPNEKLFF
NA TRBD1 TRBJ2-7 TRBV28 TGTGCCAGCAAGACAGGGGAGTACGAGCAGTACTTC CASKTGEYEQYF
NA NA TRBJ1-6 TRBV28 TGTGCCAGCAGCAACAAATACGGAAGAGATAATTCACCCCTCCACTTT CASSNKYGRDNSPLHF
NA NA TRBJ2-3 TRBV5-8 TGTGCCAGCAGCTTGTGGGCTGCCCCCGATACGCAGTATTTT CASSLWAAPDTQYF
NA NA TRBJ2-7 TRBV7-3 TGTGCCAGCAGCTCGTCGGGAGAGCAGTACTTC CASSSSGEQYF
NA NA TRBJ2-7 TRBV7-2 TGTGCCAGCAGCTCCGCCGCGACCGGATCCTACGAGCAGTACTTC CASSSAATGSYEQYF
NA NA TRBJ2-7 TRBV6-1 TGTGCCAGCAGTGAATCCTCCCTCAGGTTGCGGCCTGACTACGAGCAGTACTTC CASSESSLRLRPDYEQYF
NA TRBD1 TRBJ2-6 TRBV4-1 TGCGCCAGCAGCCGAGGGACAGGGGTTGGGGCCAACGTCCTGACTTTC CASSRGTGVGANVLTF
NA NA TRBJ1-5 TRBV6-5 TGTGCCAGCAGTTACCTGAGCAATCAGCCCCAGCATTTT CASSYLSNQPQHF
NA NA TRBJ2-1 TRBV9 TGTGCCAGCAGCGTAGAGGATGAGCAGTTCTTC CASSVEDEQFF
NA TRBD1 TRBJ1-1 TRBV6-1 TGTGCCACCCAGAGGGGACAGATGAACACTGAAGCTTTCTTT CATQRGQMNTEAFF
NA TRBD2 TRBJ2-1 TRBV6-1 TGTGCCAGCAGTGAAGCCGGGGGGGCAGGAGCCCTACAGGGGCAGTTCTTC CASSEAGGAGALQGQFF
once NA TRBJ2-5 TRBV19 TGTGCCAGTTCCCAGGGTAGAGGGGAGACCCAGTACTTC CASSQGRGETQYF
NA NA TRBJ2-1 TRBV28 TGTGCCAGCAGTCCTCCTCTGTCGGGAGCCCCCCACAATGAGCAGTTCTTC CASSPPLSGAPHNEQFF
NA TRBD1 TRBJ2-1 TRBV19 TGTGCCAGTAGTATAGATCATTTGGGGACAGGGGTTCACAATGAGCAGTTCTTC CASSIDHLGTGVHNEQFF
NA NA TRBJ2-3 TRBV28 TGTGCCAGCAGATCTAGCACAGATACGCAGTATTTT CASRSSTDTQYF
NA TRBD1 TRBJ2-7 TRBV28 TGTGCCAGCAGTACGACAGGGGCGACCTTCTACGAGCAGTACTTC CASSTTGATFYEQYF
NA TRBD1 TRBJ1-2 TRBV27 TGTGCCAGCACCCTGGGATCCGGGACAGGGGAACTAAACTATGGCTACACCTTC CASTLGSGTGELNYGYTF
NA TRBD1 TRBJ1-2 TRBV27 TGTGCCAGCAGTCGGACAGGGGGAGGCTACACCTTC CASSRTGGGYTF
once NA TRBJ1-4 TRBV4-1 TGCGCCAGCAGCCAACGGGGGGAAGTGGAAAAACTGTTTTTT CASSQRGEVEKLFF
once TRBD2 TRBJ2-3 TRBV19 TGTGCCAGTAGCCAGGGACTAGCGGACCCAGATACGCAGTATTTT CASSQGLADPDTQYF
NA TRBD1 TRBJ1-2 TRBV6-5 TGTGCCAGCAGTTACGACTCCAGGGGGATCTATGGCTACACCTTC CASSYDSRGIYGYTF
NA NA TRBJ1-5 TRBV30 TGTGCCTGGAGTCTTGGAGGGACCAGCAATCAGCCCCAGCATTTT CAWSLGGTSNQPQHF
few TRBD1 TRBJ1-1 TRBV19 TGTGCCAGTAGCACACAGGGGGCCACTGAAGCTTTCTTT CASSTQGATEAFF
NA TRBD1 TRBJ1-5 TRBV2 TGTGCCAGCAGTGAGGGACAGGATAGCAATCAGCCCCAGCATTTT CASSEGQDSNQPQHF
NA TRBD2 TRBJ2-1 TRBV5-4 TGTGCCAGCAGCTCCGGAGCGGGAAATGGCTACAATGAGCAGTTCTTC CASSSGAGNGYNEQFF
NA TRBD1 TRBJ2-5 TRBV28 TGTGCCAGCAGTCAGACAGGGGAAGAGACCCAGTACTTC CASSQTGEETQYF
NA TRBD1 TRBJ2-3 TRBV9 TGTGCCAGCAGCGTAGAAGGACAGGGTGGGAGCACAGATACGCAGTATTTT CASSVEGQGGSTDTQYF
NA TRBD1 TRBJ2-7 TRBV11-2 TGTGCCAGCAGCTCTCGACAGGGGGCCTACGAGCAGTACTTC CASSSRQGAYEQYF